This passage covers 25 T cell receptor beta chains from one sample sequenced in a study of blood T cell repertoires in COVID-19. Assay: immunoSEQ multiplex PCR; the TCRdb copy retains only in-frame clones and omits some. The sample carries approximately 46,000 clones, around 85% recorded once. Specimen: peripheral blood. These receptors all come from a man aged 55-75 years with acute or convalescent COVID-19.

The chain recombines TRBV28 with TRBJ2-7; maybe TRBD2 (5 bases). This CDR3 contains 14 residues. Germline V gene lookup returns CDR1 MDHEN and CDR2 SYDVKM. The V end lost 2 bases, the J end lost 2 bases, and 10 bases lay between the germline ends. CDR3 DNA: TGTGCCAGCAGTTTAGTCCCAGCGGCCTACGAGCAGTACTTC. Translation gives CASSLVPAAYEQYF.

The CDR3 bases are TGTGCCAGCAGTTCCCCCAAGGGGGCCGGAAACACTGAAGCTTTCTTT. This encodes CASSSPKGAGNTEAFF. The chain uses TRBV28 and TRBJ1-1; 7 bases match TRBD1. Germline lookup yields CDR1 MDHEN and CDR2 SYDVKM. The CDR3 sequence is 16 residues long. V was pared by 4 bases and J by 2 bases, with 10 bases of the junction left unmatched.

The rearrangement uses TRBV7-3 and TRBJ2-2; 8 bases line up with TRBD1. The CDR3 is 15 residues long. V dropped 4 bases and J dropped 4; count of bases not matched to a gene: 5. Germline CDR1 is SGHTA and CDR2 is FQGTGA. CDR3 residues: CASSSRTGFTGELFF. For the CDR3, the DNA is TGTGCCAGCAGCTCCCGGACAGGGTTCACCGGGGAGCTGTTTTTT. The variable domain in full, completed from reference TRBV7-3 and TRBJ2-2, reads GAGVSQTPSNKVTEKGKYVELRCDPISGHTALYWYRQSLGQGPEFLIYFQGTGAADDSGLPNDRFFAVRPEGSVSTLKIQRTERGDSAVYLCASSSRTGFTGELFFGEGSRLTVL.

The chain employs TRBV30 and TRBJ2-1, with TRBD2 as a possible D gene (5 bases). Per the germline V gene, CDR1 is GTSNPN and CDR2 is SVGIG (reference sequence). The CDR3 totals 14 residues. V lost 2 bases, J lost 0 bases, and 8 bases lay in between. The CDR3, as DNA: TGTGCCTGGAGTAGGAGGAGCTCCTACAATGAGCAGTTCTTC. Translated, it gives CAWSRRSSYNEQFF.

The table lists this clone with a few counts. The chain has TRBV14 and TRBJ1-3, with TRBD1 as a possible D gene (6 bases). CDR1 SGHDN and CDR2 FVKESK come from the germline V gene. The CDR3 extends over 17 amino acids. Trimming took 3 bases from V and 4 from J, leaving 19 bases between them. CDR3 sequence reads: CASSQTDFRGRGNTIYF. Written as DNA, the CDR3 is TGTGCCAGCAGCCAGACCGACTTCAGGGGTAGGGGAAACACCATATATTTT.

The rearrangement links TRBV2 to TRBJ1-4, with no clear D. The CDR3 is made up of 14 amino acids. V gave up 2 bases and J gave up 10 bases, with 14 bases separating them. Germline CDR1 reads SNHLY; CDR2 reads FYNNEI. The CDR3 DNA reads TGTGCCAGCAGTGAAAGGTCTGGAGTAGGAAAACTGTTTTTT. Translating it yields CASSERSGVGKLFF.

The chain uses TRBV6-4 and TRBJ2-3; possible D gene TRBD1, 5 bases. Per the germline V gene, CDR1 is MRHNA and CDR2 is SNTAGT. Trimming stripped 0 bases from V and 6 bases from J, with 16 bases between. The CDR3 extends over 16 amino acids. CDR3 in DNA: TGTGCCAGCAGTGACTCACCACGACAGTTTGGGGATACGCAGTATTTT. Its protein is CASSDSPRQFGDTQYF.

With respect to this clone: Additional DNA sequences in this sample encode the identical CDR3. V gene TRBV5-1 combines with J gene TRBJ2-2; tentative D call: TRBD1 (6 bases). Deletions cut 3 bases from V and 2 bases from J, with 11 bases between. Germline V gene sequence: CDR1 SGHRS, CDR2 YFSETQ. The CDR3 runs to 15 residues. The CDR3 loop reads CASSSATGNTGELFF. CDR3 in DNA: TGCGCCAGCAGCTCGGCGACAGGCAACACCGGGGAGCTGTTTTTT. The full variable domain, with the rest looked up from reference TRBV5-1 and TRBJ2-2, is KAGVTQTPRYLIKTRGQQVTLSCSPISGHRSVSWYQQTPGQGLQFLFEYFSETQRNKGNFPGRFSGRQFSNSRSEMNVSTLELGDSALYLCASSSATGNTGELFFGEGSRLTVL.

DNA of the CDR3: TGTGCCAGCAGTCCTAGGGACAGGCACACAGATACGCAGTATTTT. Its translation is CASSPRDRHTDTQYF. This chain connects TRBV28 to TRBJ2-3; 8 positions match TRBD1. V lost 5 bases, J lost 2 bases, and 6 bases stayed unmatched. The CDR3 is 15 residues long. Germline assignment: CDR1 MDHEN and CDR2 SYDVKM.

This sequence joins TRBV7-3 and TRBJ2-3; TRBD2 is a possible D gene (5 bases). Germline V gene sequence: CDR1 SGHTA, CDR2 FQGTGA. Trimming took off 2 bases at V and 5 bases at J, with 8 bases between the two ends. The CDR3 totals 13 residues. The CDR3 spells CASSLRREDTQYF. Written as DNA, the CDR3 is TGTGCCAGCAGCTTACGCCGGGAAGATACGCAGTATTTT.

The V and J genes are TRBV19 and TRBJ2-1, with 7 bases matching TRBD2. The CDR3 is made up of 16 amino acids. Trimming removed 7 bases from V and 0 bases from J; junction bases left unmatched: 9. In germline, CDR1 is LNHDA, CDR2 SQIVND (reference sequence). The CDR3 nucleotides are TGTGCCAGTAAGGGCCCAGCGGGGAGCTCCTACAATGAGCAGTTCTTC. Its protein is CASKGPAGSSYNEQFF. The full variable domain, its missing parts supplied by reference TRBV19 and TRBJ2-1, is DGGITQSPKYLFRKEGQNVTLSCEQNLNHDAMYWYRQDPGQGLRLIYYSQIVNDFQKGDIAEGYSVSREKKESFPLTVTSAQKNPTAFYLCASKGPAGSSYNEQFFGPGTRLTVL.

Only one count was recorded for this clone. The rearrangement uses TRBV5-1 and TRBJ1-4; D is uncertain. V lost 3 bases, J lost 1 base, and 7 bases lay in between. The CDR3 totals 14 residues. From germline, CDR1 is SGHRS and CDR2 YFSETQ. The CDR3 reads CASSSGGTNEKLFF. CDR3 DNA sequence: TGCGCCAGCAGCTCCGGCGGAACTAATGAAAAACTGTTTTTT.

The chain links TRBV29-1 to TRBJ1-5; D unresolved. The CDR3 is made up of 14 amino acids. Germline V gene data show CDR1 as SQVTM and CDR2 as ANQGSEA. The germline V and J ends were trimmed by 4 bases and 0 bases, with 10 bases remaining between them. The CDR3 sequence is CSVAISNSNQPQHF. CDR3 sequence (DNA): TGCAGCGTTGCGATTTCTAATAGCAATCAGCCCCAGCATTTT.

The chain employs TRBV2 and TRBJ2-1, with 14 bases identical to TRBD2. The CDR3 spans 15 residues. Germline V gene lookup returns CDR1 SNHLY and CDR2 FYNNEI. The J segment lost 7 bases and the V segment lost 4 bases, leaving 3 bases of the junction unmatched. CDR3 sequence (DNA): TGTGCCAGCAGTGGACTAGCGGGAGGGGGAAATGAGCAGTTCTTC. This encodes CASSGLAGGGNEQFF. The full variable domain, its missing parts supplied by reference TRBV2 and TRBJ2-1, is EPEVTQTPSHQVTQMGQEVILRCVPISNHLYFYWYRQILGQKVEFLVSFYNNEISEKSEIFDDQFSVERPDGSNFTLKIRSTKLEDSAMYFCASSGLAGGGNEQFFGPGTRLTVL.

The count of this clone is one. The chain combines TRBV7-9 with TRBJ2-1, with 9 nucleotides matching TRBD1. The V and J ends lost 6 bases and 7 bases, in that order; junction bases with no gene match: 4. In germline, CDR1 is SEHNR, CDR2 FQNEAQ (reference sequence). This CDR3 contains 13 residues. The CDR3 reads CASRGTGWNEQFF. For the CDR3, the DNA is TGTGCCAGCAGGGGGACAGGGTGGAATGAGCAGTTCTTC.

The V call is TRBV2, the J call TRBJ2-7; the D gene is possibly TRBD2 (5 bases). Trimming took off 3 bases at V and 7 bases at J, with 13 bases between the two ends. CDR1 is SNHLY, CDR2 FYNNEI, per germline. This CDR3 is built from 13 residues. CDR3 loop: CASSDQLEAEQYF. In DNA, the CDR3 is TGTGCCAGCAGTGATCAGTTGGAGGCTGAGCAGTACTTC.

V usage is TRBV19 and J usage is TRBJ2-3; perhaps TRBD1 as D (6 bases). The CDR3 has 14 residues. V was shortened by 7 bases and J by 1 base, with 12 bases between the two germline ends. The germline V gene has CDR1 LNHDA and CDR2 SQIVND (reference sequence). CDR3 sequence: CASTTGQGTDTQYF. For the CDR3, the DNA is TGTGCCAGTACGACAGGTCAGGGCACAGATACGCAGTATTTT.

This chain connects TRBV7-9 to TRBJ2-1, with no clear D. CDR3 length equals 12 residues. The V end lost 5 bases, the J end lost 8 bases, and 10 bases lay between the germline ends. Per germline, CDR1 SEHNR and CDR2 FQNEAQ (reference sequence). CDR3 bases: TGTGCCAGCAGCCCCGAGAGCCATGAGCAGTTCTTC. This translates into CASSPESHEQFF.

V usage is TRBV9 and J usage is TRBJ2-3, with D hard to call. V was clipped by 0 bases and J by 5 bases, with 4 bases between them. CDR3 size: 12 residues. The germline V gene encodes CDR1 SGDLS and CDR2 YYNGEE. The CDR3 here is CASSVALDTQYF. CDR3 coding DNA: TGTGCCAGCAGCGTAGCTCTAGATACGCAGTATTTT.

V and J are TRBV6-5 and TRBJ2-7; 7 nucleotides agree with TRBD1. This CDR3 region has 14 residues. Germline V gene sequence: CDR1 MNHEY, CDR2 SVGAGI. J gave up 0 bases and V 6 bases, and 5 bases lay outside the gene matches. This chain's CDR3 is CASSLRQGSYEQYF. CDR3 coding DNA: TGTGCCAGCAGCCTCCGACAGGGCTCCTACGAGCAGTACTTC.

The chain couples TRBV29-1 to TRBJ2-3; D is possibly TRBD2 (5 bases). Germline values: CDR1 SQVTM, CDR2 ANQGSEA. V was clipped by 4 bases and J by 2 bases, with 10 bases between them. This CDR3 is built from 13 residues. CDR3 DNA: TGCAGCGTTGCTGAGGGTTCCACAGATACGCAGTATTTT. Residues: CSVAEGSTDTQYF.

The chain has TRBV28 and TRBJ2-7; 8 nucleotides agree with TRBD1. Unmatched junction bases numbered 6, after V lost 6 bases and J lost 2 bases. The germline CDR1 and CDR2 sequences are MDHEN and SYDVKM. This CDR3 spans 14 amino acids. The CDR3 here is CASSLGQGPYEQYF. The CDR3 nucleotides read TGTGCCAGCAGCCTAGGACAGGGTCCCTACGAGCAGTACTTC.

The chain recombines TRBV24-1 with TRBJ2-5, with 7 bases that match TRBD1. Trimming removed 5 bases from V and 5 bases from J; junction bases left unmatched: 13. The germline V gene encodes CDR1 KGHDR and CDR2 SFDVKD. This CDR3 region has 16 residues. CDR3 in DNA: TGTGCCACCAGTGCCAGAGCTACAGGGGCGCGGGAGACCCAGTACTTC. Translation gives CATSARATGARETQYF.

This chain joins TRBV5-6 and TRBJ1-3; weak D call: TRBD1 (6 bases). CDR1 is SGHDT and CDR2 is YYEEEE in the germline V gene. The CDR3 covers 16 residues. Trimming cost V 1 base and J 0 bases, with 11 bases left between them. CDR3 residues: CASSLLQGISGNTIYF. As DNA, the CDR3 is TGTGCCAGCAGCTTGTTACAGGGTATCTCTGGAAACACCATATATTTT.

This clone was detected once. The genes are TRBV11-2 and TRBJ2-7; 10 nucleotides align to TRBD2. The CDR3 totals 15 residues. Looked up from germline, CDR1 is SGHAT and CDR2 is FQNNGV. After removal of 6 bases from V and 0 bases from J, the junction contained 5 bases not matched to a gene. The CDR3 loop reads CASSSTSGPSYEQYF. The DNA of the CDR3 is TGTGCCAGCAGTTCGACTAGCGGGCCCTCCTACGAGCAGTACTTC.